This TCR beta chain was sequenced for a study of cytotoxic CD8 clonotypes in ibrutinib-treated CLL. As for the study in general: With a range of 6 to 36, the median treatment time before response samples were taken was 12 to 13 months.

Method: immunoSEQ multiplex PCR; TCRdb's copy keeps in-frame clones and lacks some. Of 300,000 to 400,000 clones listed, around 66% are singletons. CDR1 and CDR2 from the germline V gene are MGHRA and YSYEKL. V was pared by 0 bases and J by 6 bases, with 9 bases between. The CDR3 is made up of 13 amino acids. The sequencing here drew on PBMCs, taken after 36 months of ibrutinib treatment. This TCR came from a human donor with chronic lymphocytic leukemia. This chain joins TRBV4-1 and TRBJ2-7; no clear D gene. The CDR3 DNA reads TGCGCCAGCAGCCAAGACAGAAATATCGAGCAGTACTTC. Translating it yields CASSQDRNIEQYF.